This entry lists 28 T cell receptor beta chains sequenced from one sample in a study of human T cells and chemical hapten exposure. Time point specified: patch test 2, 6 weeks after DPC sensitization. Treatment meaning: therapeutic diphenylcyclopropenone sensitization with weekly scalp DPC. Via MiXCR, TCRdb re-called the RACE reads, giving one row per CDR3 protein. In the table there are approximately 80,000 distinct CDR3 sequences, roughly 10% of which are singletons. This material consisted of whole blood, taken in connection with sensitization to the hapten diphenylcyclopropenone (DPC). The source is a woman aged 25 to 39 with alopecia areata. Some clones in this sample may be carry-over from other donors' samples.

This clonotype occurred many times. The chain combines TRBV7-9 with TRBJ1-2, with unresolved D. Trimming took 1 base from V and 2 from J, leaving 8 bases between them. Germline V gene data show CDR1 as SEHNR and CDR2 as FQNEAQ (reference sequence). The CDR3 contains 14 residues. The CDR3 is CASSLGTENYGYTF. The CDR3 nucleotides are TGTGCCAGCAGCTTAGGGACGGAGAACTATGGCTACACCTTC. The full variable domain, in which reference TRBV7-9 and TRBJ1-2 provide the parts outside the CDR3, is DTGVSQNPRHKITKRGQNVTFRCDPISEHNRLYWYRQTLGQGPEFLTYFQNEAQLEKSRLLSDRFSAERPKGSFSTLEIQRTEQGDSAMYLCASSLGTENYGYTFGSGTRLTVV.

The chain links TRBV6-2 or TRBV6-3 to TRBJ2-3, with 7 positions matching TRBD2. This CDR3 region has 20 residues. Germline assignment: CDR1 MNHEY and CDR2 SVGEGT. Unmatched junction bases numbered 28, after V lost 8 bases and J lost 5 bases. The CDR3 nucleotides read TGTGCCAGCTACTACAACAACGTCGTTGAGGGAGGGCGTGAGAAAGATACGCAGTATTTT. It codes for CASYYNNVVEGGREKDTQYF.

This clonotype came up many times. The chain joins TRBV12-3 or TRBV12-4 to TRBJ1-2; D is undetermined. This CDR3 spans 12 amino acids. With 6 bases removed from V and 8 bases from J, the gap between germline ends came to 13 bases. The CDR3 here is CASRVGSGGYTF. DNA for the CDR3: TGTGCCAGCAGGGTAGGGTCGGGCGGCTACACCTTC.

In its sample, this clonotype was seen many times. The rearrangement joins TRBV10-3 to TRBJ2-3; possible D gene TRBD1, 5 bases. The V and J ends lost 0 bases and 2 bases respectively, with 12 bases between them. Per the germline V gene, CDR1 is ENHRY and CDR2 is SYGVKD. This CDR3 region has 16 residues. This chain's CDR3 is CAISESVRAPTDTQYF. The CDR3 nucleotides are TGTGCCATCAGTGAGTCTGTCAGGGCCCCCACAGATACGCAGTATTTT.

This clonotype was recorded at least ten times. This chain links TRBV4-3 with TRBJ2-1; TRBD2 matches at 12 bases. Germline-derived CDR1 and CDR2 are LGHNA and YSLEER. The CDR3 contains 18 residues. The V and J ends lost 0 bases and 2 bases, in that order; junction bases with no gene match: 5. The CDR3: CASSQDRLAGGTYNEQFF. In DNA, the CDR3 is TGCGCCAGCAGCCAAGATAGGCTAGCGGGAGGGACCTACAATGAGCAGTTCTTC.

In its sample, this clonotype was seen many times. J is TRBJ2-4 and V is TRBV6-5, with D possibly being TRBD2 (6 bases). V was pared by 0 bases and J by 2 bases, with 8 bases between. The CDR3 extends over 15 amino acids. CDR1 and CDR2 from the germline V gene are MNHEY and SVGAGI. DNA for the CDR3: TGTGCCAGCAGTTACTCCCGGGGGACCAAAAACATTCAGTACTTC. Its protein product is CASSYSRGTKNIQYF.

This clonotype occurred many times. V is TRBV30 and J is TRBJ1-4; TRBD1 matches 9 bases. The CDR3 runs 14 residues. The trim removed 3 bases at V and 7 bases at J, leaving 6 bases unmatched. In germline, CDR1 is GTSNPN, CDR2 SVGIG (reference sequence). CDR3 region: CAWSAGTGFEKLFF. Here the CDR3 DNA reads TGTGCCTGGAGCGCCGGGACAGGGTTTGAAAAACTGTTTTTT.

The chain combines TRBV9 with TRBJ2-1; D remains ambiguous. Deletions cut 1 base from V and 7 bases from J, with 6 bases between. The germline gives CDR1 SGDLS, CDR2 YYNGEE. CDR3 length: 12 amino acids. The CDR3 loop is CASSVTVNEQFF. In DNA form, the CDR3 reads TGTGCCAGCAGCGTAACCGTTAATGAGCAGTTCTTC.

This clonotype was detected ten times or more. This chain links TRBV6-4 with TRBJ2-3; D unclear. CDR3 size: 16 residues. Germline-derived CDR1 and CDR2 are MRHNA and SNTAGT. V was cut by 3 bases and J by 1 base, with 14 bases left in between. The CDR3 spells CASSDWLLDGTDTQYF. CDR3 nucleotides: TGTGCCAGCAGTGATTGGCTACTGGACGGCACAGATACGCAGTATTTT.

This clonotype occurred many times. The chain employs TRBV18 and TRBJ2-1; TRBD1 agrees at 10 bases. The CDR3 totals 14 residues. The V and J ends lost 1 base and 10 bases, in that order; junction bases with no gene match: 4. CDR1 and CDR2 from the germline V gene are KGHSH and LQKENI. The CDR3, as DNA: TGTGCCAGCTCACCACGGGACAGGGGAGGGGAGCAGTTCTTC. It specifies CASSPRDRGGEQFF. The whole variable domain, filled in from reference TRBV18 and TRBJ2-1, reads NAGVMQNPRHLVRRRGQEARLRCSPMKGHSHVYWYRQLPEEGLKFMVYLQKENIIDESGMPKERFSAEFPKEGPSILRIQQVVRGDSAAYFCASSPRDRGGEQFFGPGTRLTVL.

This clonotype occurred a few times. The chain carries TRBV6-6 and TRBJ1-1; D remains unclear. Trimming stripped 4 bases from V and 8 bases from J, with 17 bases between. This CDR3 is built from 14 residues. The germline V gene encodes CDR1 MNHNY and CDR2 SVGAGI (reference sequence). As DNA, the CDR3 is TGTGCCAGCAGTTCACATCCAGCCTATACCGAAGCTTTCTTT. It codes for CASSSHPAYTEAFF.

On this clonotype: This clone may be a read error of a much larger clone one base away. The rearrangement uses TRBV6-2 or TRBV6-3 and TRBJ2-1, with 10 bases aligning to TRBD2. The CDR3 is 15 residues long. The J segment lost 4 bases and the V segment lost 9 bases, leaving 9 bases of the junction unmatched. CDR1 MNHEY and CDR2 SVGEGT come from the germline V gene. CDR3 bases: TGTGCCAGAAGGCCAACTAGCGGGATTTACAATGAGCAGTTCTTC. The encoded protein is CARRPTSGIYNEQFF.

The chain joins TRBV7-7 to TRBJ2-2; D possibly corresponds to TRBD1 (6 bases). Germline V gene lookup returns CDR1 SSHAT and CDR2 FNYEAQ (reference sequence). Trimming pared 2 bases from V and 7 bases from J, leaving 8 bases between. The CDR3 totals 13 residues. The CDR3 here is CASSLQGYGELFF. Here the CDR3 DNA reads TGTGCCAGCAGCTTACAGGGGTACGGGGAGCTGTTTTTT. The full variable domain, completed using reference TRBV7-7 and TRBJ2-2, is GAGVSQSPRYKVTKRGQDVTLRCDPISSHATLYWYQQALGQGPEFLTYFNYEAQPDKSGLPSDRFSAERPEGSISTLTIQRTEQRDSAMYRCASSLQGYGELFFGEGSRLTVL.

This clonotype was seen ten or more times. The gene calls are TRBV7-3 and TRBJ2-3; D is unresolved. The CDR3 extends over 13 amino acids. CDR1 is SGHTA, CDR2 FQGTGA, per germline. V dropped 4 bases and J dropped 4 bases, with 9 bases sitting between them. CDR3 in amino acids: CASSSRHPDTQYF. The CDR3 region has the DNA TGTGCCAGCAGCTCCCGGCACCCAGATACGCAGTATTTT. The whole variable domain, filled in from reference TRBV7-3 and TRBJ2-3, reads GAGVSQTPSNKVTEKGKYVELRCDPISGHTALYWYRQSLGQGPEFLIYFQGTGAADDSGLPNDRFFAVRPEGSVSTLKIQRTERGDSAVYLCASSSRHPDTQYFGPGTRLTVL.

This clonotype has only a few counts. V and J are TRBV6-1 and TRBJ2-2, with TRBD1 matching over 7 bases. This CDR3 is built from 15 residues. Trimming removed 7 bases from V and 2 bases from J; junction bases left unmatched: 7. Germline lookup yields CDR1 MNHNS and CDR2 SASEGT. The CDR3 DNA follows: TGTGCCAGCACTACCGGGACAGCTAACACCGGGGAGCTGTTTTTT. It translates to CASTTGTANTGELFF.

This clonotype was counted only a few times. V is TRBV28 and J is TRBJ1-2; TRBD1 agrees at 7 bases. Germline CDR1 MDHEN, CDR2 SYDVKM. The CDR3 is made up of 14 amino acids. The V and J ends lost 6 bases and 2 bases, in that order; junction bases with no gene match: 6. The CDR3 loop is CASSLDRTNYGYTF. The CDR3 DNA reads TGTGCCAGCAGCCTGGACAGGACCAACTATGGCTACACCTTC.

This clonotype was observed a handful of times. The chain joins TRBV12-3 or TRBV12-4 to TRBJ1-1; 9 bases agree with TRBD1. The CDR3 consists of 15 residues. V shed 5 bases, J shed 6 bases, and the junction held 10 bases outside the gene matches. Written as DNA, the CDR3 is TGTGCCAGCAGTAGACCGGGACAGGGTGGGCCTGAAGCTTTCTTT. It codes for CASSRPGQGGPEAFF.

This clonotype was detected a few times. V is TRBV15 and J is TRBJ2-2; either TRBD1 or TRBD2 may fit D (6 bases each). CDR3 length equals 16 residues. V was clipped by 3 bases and J by 4 bases, with 15 bases between them. Germline assignment: CDR1 LNHNV and CDR2 YYDKDF (reference sequence). The CDR3 sequence is CATSSPWGAVTGELFF. DNA for the CDR3: TGTGCCACCAGCAGTCCGTGGGGGGCGGTCACCGGGGAGCTGTTTTTT.

In this sample, this clonotype turned up many times. The chain joins TRBV10-3 to TRBJ2-3; a possible D gene is TRBD2 (6 bases). The CDR3 is made up of 15 amino acids. Trimming removed 10 bases at V and 3 bases at J, with 20 bases between. Per germline, CDR1 ENHRY and CDR2 SYGVKD. The CDR3 bases are TGTGCCACCACGGAGGGACCGCAGGGAACAGATACGCAGTATTTT. This translates into CATTEGPQGTDTQYF.

This clonotype was seen ten or more times. CDR3 sequence: CASSLLQGNYGYTF. The CDR3 coding sequence is TGCGCCAGCAGCTTGTTACAGGGGAACTATGGCTACACCTTC. The chain joins TRBV5-1 to TRBJ1-2; the match to TRBD1 covers 7 bases. CDR1 is SGHRS and CDR2 is YFSETQ in the germline V gene. V lost 1 base and J lost 2; bases outside the gene matches: 2. The CDR3 runs 14 residues.

The table lists this clonotype with many counts. V usage is TRBV12-3 or TRBV12-4 and J usage is TRBJ1-6; unclear D gene. There are 14 residues in the CDR3. V shed 2 bases and J shed 7 bases, with 9 bases lying between them. The CDR3 DNA reads TGTGCCAGCAGTTTAATAGGAGGGAATTCACCCCTCCACTTT. This codes for CASSLIGGNSPLHF.

This clonotype has more than one count but fewer than ten. The chain carries TRBV11-2 and TRBJ2-7; D tentatively fits TRBD1 or TRBD2 (5 bases each). Trimming pared 3 bases from V and 6 bases from J, leaving 6 bases between. The CDR3 spans 11 residues. Per germline, CDR1 SGHAT and CDR2 FQNNGV. CDR3 protein: CASSFGAEQYF. The CDR3 nucleotides are TGTGCCAGCAGCTTCGGGGCCGAGCAGTACTTC.

This clonotype was seen more than once but under ten times. The chain uses TRBV6-5 and TRBJ2-7; TRBD2 is a possible D gene (5 bases). Germline V gene lookup returns CDR1 MNHEY and CDR2 SVGAGI. This CDR3 region has 13 residues. V gave up 2 bases and J gave up 6 bases, with 11 bases separating them. The CDR3 region is CASSYGVAGEQYF. The CDR3 DNA is TGTGCCAGCAGTTACGGGGTGGCGGGCGAGCAGTACTTC.

This clonotype was seen at least ten times. The chain is built from TRBV5-5 and TRBJ2-1, with 9 bases that match TRBD1. The germline gives CDR1 SGHKS, CDR2 YYEKEE (reference sequence). The CDR3 sequence is 16 residues long. After removal of 5 bases from V and 3 bases from J, the junction contained 9 bases not matched to a gene. The DNA for the CDR3 is TGTGCCAGCAGATATTCCGGGACAGGGCACTACAATGAGCAGTTCTTC. Translating it yields CASRYSGTGHYNEQFF.

The gene calls are TRBV19 and TRBJ1-4; D ambiguous. V was pared by 6 bases and J by 7 bases, with 9 bases between. In germline, CDR1 is LNHDA, CDR2 SQIVND (reference sequence). The CDR3 extends over 12 amino acids. In DNA, the CDR3 is TGTGCCAGTAGAGGGTTTGGTGAAAAACTGTTTTTT. As protein: CASRGFGEKLFF.

In its sample, this clonotype was seen a few times. The chain links TRBV29-1 to TRBJ1-3; TRBD1 agrees at 8 bases. J gave up 2 bases and V 7 bases, and 4 bases lay outside the gene matches. The CDR3 covers 13 residues. Per germline, CDR1 SQVTM and CDR2 ANQGSEA. The DNA for the CDR3 is TGCAGCGCGATGGACAGGGCTGGAAACACCATATATTTT. This encodes CSAMDRAGNTIYF. The variable domain in full, with the rest retrieved from reference TRBV29-1 and TRBJ1-3, is SAVISQKPSRDICQRGTSLTIQCQVDSQVTMMFWYRQQPGQSLTLIATANQGSEATYESGFVIDKFPISRPNLTFSTLTVSNMSPEDSSIYLCSAMDRAGNTIYFGEGSWLTVV.

The CDR3 region has the DNA TGTGCCAGCAGCGTAGGGCAAGCAAACACCATATATTTT. Residues: CASSVGQANTIYF. The chain recombines TRBV9 with TRBJ1-3; D unresolved. The CDR3 has 13 residues. V lost 0 bases and J 6 bases, leaving 7 bases between the germline ends. CDR1 and CDR2 from the germline V gene are SGDLS and YYNGEE.

The chain recombines TRBV4-3 with TRBJ1-2, with 10 bases aligning to TRBD1. The germline V gene encodes CDR1 LGHNA and CDR2 YSLEER. V shed 3 bases and J 4 bases; nucleotides not matched to a gene: 5. The CDR3 is 15 residues long. CDR3 sequence reads: CASSQEDRGSYGYTF. The CDR3 region has the DNA TGCGCCAGCAGCCAGGAGGACAGGGGGTCCTATGGCTACACCTTC.